The 32 T cell receptor beta chains listed next were all sequenced from one sample in a study of prognosis after radiotherapy for stage I lung cancer. Genomic DNA was the source, and TCR beta CDR3 was amplified from it by two-round multiplex PCR. Each TRBV and TRBJ gene had its own primer in the first PCR round. TCRdb re-called the multiplex PCR reads through MiXCR, storing one row per CDR3 protein. The table records 15,000 to 20,000 distinct CDR3 sequences, roughly a quarter of them present only once. Material: PBMCs, obtained before or after stereotactic body radiation therapy (not recorded which). These receptor sequences come from a donor over 45 with non-small cell lung cancer.

The sample holds a few counts of this clonotype. A much larger clone lies a single base off, so this may be a read error. The genes are TRBV29-1 and TRBJ1-1, with 8 bases identical to TRBD1. CDR1 is SQVTM and CDR2 is ANQGSEA in the germline V gene. There are 13 residues in the CDR3. V lost 5 bases, J lost 7 bases, and 9 bases stayed unmatched. The DNA of the CDR3 is TGCAGCGTTTCGGACAGGGTGGACATTGAAGCTTTCTTT. This sequence encodes CSVSDRVDIEAFF.

This clonotype was detected many times. The V and J genes are TRBV5-8 and TRBJ1-5; 11 positions agree with TRBD1. J was trimmed by 6 bases and V by 4 bases; bases with no gene match: 3. Germline CDR1 and CDR2: SGHTS and YDEGEE. There are 14 residues in the CDR3. The CDR3 bases are TGTGCCAGCAGCCCGGACAGGGGGCTTCAGCCCCAGCATTTT. Translation gives CASSPDRGLQPQHF.

Points on this clonotype: It is likely a read error: a sequence one base away is far more abundant. The CDR3 nucleotides read TGTGCCAGCAGCTTTTGTCAGACAGTAGCGGGAGGCACAGATACGCAGTATTTT. As protein: CASSFCQTVAGGTDTQYF. V is TRBV7-9 and J is TRBJ2-3; 9 bases fit TRBD2. V lost 3 bases, J lost 1 base, and 11 bases stayed unmatched. CDR3 length equals 18 residues. Germline CDR1 SEHNR, CDR2 FQNEAQ (reference sequence).

This clonotype was recorded many times. The chain couples TRBV4-3 to TRBJ1-6; no reliable D call. V gave up 5 bases and J gave up 8 bases, with 10 bases separating them. This CDR3 contains 13 residues. Germline V gene lookup returns CDR1 LGHNA and CDR2 YSLEER. The CDR3 sequence: CASSESMDSPLHF. As DNA, the CDR3 is TGCGCCAGCAGCGAAAGTATGGATTCACCCCTCCACTTT.

This clonotype is termed medium-sized (0.01 to 0.1%). The CDR3 protein is CSARALTHPRETQYF. The CDR3 DNA follows: TGCAGTGCTAGAGCCTTGACTCACCCTAGGGAGACCCAGTACTTC. This rearrangement joins TRBV20-1 to TRBJ2-5; no firm D call. CDR3 length equals 15 residues. From germline, CDR1 is DFQATT and CDR2 SNEGSKA (reference sequence). Trimming shortened V by 1 base and J by 5 bases, and 17 bases separated the two germline ends.

This clonotype came up many times. This chain uses TRBV11-2 with TRBJ2-7, with D uncertain. V was cut by 0 bases and J by 4 bases, with 10 bases left in between. The CDR3 is made up of 14 amino acids. CDR1 is SGHAT and CDR2 is FQNNGV in the germline V gene. CDR3 residues: CASSLDSLNYEQYF. The DNA for the CDR3 is TGTGCCAGCAGCTTAGATTCCCTTAATTACGAGCAGTACTTC. The full variable domain, completed using reference TRBV11-2 and TRBJ2-7, is EAGVAQSPRYKIIEKRQSVAFWCNPISGHATLYWYQQILGQGPKLLIQFQNNGVVDDSQLPKDRFSAERLKGVDSTLKIQPAKLEDSAVYLCASSLDSLNYEQYFGPGTRLTVT.

This clonotype was found many times. Here the CDR3 reads CASSPYHRQTTPATGELFF. In DNA form, the CDR3 reads TGTGCCAGCAGCCCGTATCACCGACAAACAACTCCCGCTACCGGGGAGCTGTTTTTT. This chain uses TRBV3-1 with TRBJ2-2, with unresolved D. This CDR3 has 19 amino acids. Trimming took off 4 bases at V and 5 bases at J, with 26 bases between the two ends. CDR1 is LGHDT, CDR2 YNNKEL, per germline (reference sequence). The whole variable domain, filled in from reference TRBV3-1 and TRBJ2-2, reads DTAVSQTPKYLVTQMGNDKSIKCEQNLGHDTMYWYKQDSKKFLKIMFSYNNKELIINETVPNRFSPKSPDKAHLNLHINSLELGDSAVYFCASSPYHRQTTPATGELFFGEGSRLTVL.

In its sample, this clonotype was seen many times. The J gene is TRBJ2-1, the V gene TRBV20-1; D unclear. There are 14 residues in the CDR3. Looked up from germline, CDR1 is DFQATT and CDR2 is SNEGSKA (reference sequence). V lost 3 bases, J lost 8 bases, and 17 bases lay in between. The CDR3 loop is CSASPNANHDEQFF. CDR3 bases: TGCAGTGCTAGTCCGAACGCGAATCACGATGAGCAGTTCTTC.

The table lists this clonotype with a count of one. The chain is built from TRBV7-9 and TRBJ2-1; no clear D. Per germline, CDR1 SEHNR and CDR2 FQNEAQ (reference sequence). Between the trimmed V and J ends, which lost 10 bases and 6 bases, there was a span of 10 bases. The CDR3 totals 11 residues. CDR3 sequence reads: CAIIHFNEQFF. The CDR3, as DNA: TGTGCCATCATACATTTCAATGAGCAGTTCTTC.

Ten or more counts support this clonotype. CDR3: CASSEPPPGGWDEQFF. The CDR3 nucleotides are TGTGCCAGCAGTGAACCCCCCCCCGGGGGGTGGGATGAGCAGTTCTTC. This chain uses TRBV25-1 with TRBJ2-1, with TRBD2 identical over 7 bases. CDR3 size: 16 residues. Trimming cost V 2 bases and J 8 bases; bases outside gene matches: 12. CDR1 MGHDK and CDR2 SYGVNS come from the germline V gene.

This clonotype was counted at least ten times. The chain employs TRBV28 and TRBJ2-6; D is unresolved. Trimming stripped 8 bases from V and 4 bases from J, with 18 bases between. Germline V gives CDR1 MDHEN, CDR2 SYDVKM. The CDR3 is made up of 16 amino acids. The CDR3 sequence: CASRLSIGSGANVLTF. DNA of the CDR3: TGTGCCAGCCGCTTGTCGATAGGGTCCGGGGCCAACGTCCTGACTTTC.

Turning to this clonotype: A far more abundant clone sits one base away, making this likely a read error. The chain couples TRBV6-9 to TRBJ1-5; D ambiguous. In germline, CDR1 is MNHGY, CDR2 SVAAGI. This CDR3 is built from 12 residues. CDR3 nucleotide sequence: TGTGTCAGCAGTTACGAGAGGGCGCCCCAGCATTTT. This codes for CVSSYERAPQHF.

In the case of this clonotype: A much larger clone lies one base from this, so it may be a read error. The chain recombines TRBV5-6 with TRBJ1-1, with D maybe TRBD1 (5 bases). CDR1 is SGHDT and CDR2 is YYEEEE in the germline V gene. Trimming removed 5 bases from V and 1 base from J, with 12 bases in between. This CDR3 spans 14 amino acids. The CDR3, as DNA: TGTGCCAGCAGACCCATCGGGGGGAACACTGAAGCTTTCTTT. Translated, it gives CASRPIGGNTEAFF.

The V call is TRBV24-1, the J call TRBJ2-1; possibly TRBD1 or TRBD2 for D (6 bases each). V dropped 10 bases and J dropped 5 bases, with 14 bases sitting between them. The CDR3 is 13 residues long. The germline V gene has CDR1 KGHDR and CDR2 SFDVKD. As DNA, the CDR3 is TGTGCCACGTCGGGGGCGGAAGACAATGAGCAGTTCTTC. It specifies CATSGAEDNEQFF.

This clonotype was detected only a few times. This sequence may be a read error, since a much larger clone differs from it by one base. Since the CDR3 does not end with the conserved phenylalanine or tryptophan, this likely comes from a read error. V usage is TRBV28 and J usage is TRBJ2-3; no firm D call. The CDR3 totals 14 residues. CDR1 is MDHEN, CDR2 SYDVKM, per germline. Trimming cost V 10 bases and J 2 bases, with 16 bases left between them. In DNA form, the CDR3 reads TGTGCCATCGCGAGACTGGGAATCACAGATACGCAGTATCTT. It is translated as CAIARLGITDTQYL.

This clonotype is medium-sized within its sample. The chain's CDR3 is CASSLRLTDTQYF. The CDR3 DNA is TGTGCCAGCAGCTTACGACTCACAGATACGCAGTATTTT. The chain joins TRBV7-8 to TRBJ2-3, with D unclear. This CDR3 has 13 residues. Germline-derived CDR1 and CDR2 are SGHVS and FQNEAQ. V lost 2 bases to trimming and J lost 2 bases, with 5 bases between them.

This clonotype occurred many times. The genes are TRBV11-2 and TRBJ2-1, with 7 bases that match TRBD2. J gave up 4 bases and V 3 bases, and 6 bases lay outside the gene matches. The CDR3 loop spans 15 amino acids. Germline V gene lookup returns CDR1 SGHAT and CDR2 FQNNGV. CDR3 bases: TGTGCCAGCAGCTTTGGCGGGAGCCATTACAATGAGCAGTTCTTC. Translating gives CASSFGGSHYNEQFF.

This clonotype was seen ten or more times. V and J are TRBV30 and TRBJ1-5, with D perhaps TRBD1 (5 bases). Trimming cost V 1 base and J 6 bases, with 10 bases left between them. The CDR3 has 13 amino acids. Looked up from germline, CDR1 is GTSNPN and CDR2 is SVGIG (reference sequence). The CDR3 sequence: CAWSAGLGQPQHF. CDR3 in DNA: TGTGCCTGGAGTGCAGGGCTCGGTCAGCCCCAGCATTTT.

At least ten counts were recorded for this clonotype. The chain combines TRBV9 with TRBJ2-3; no firm D call. The germline gives CDR1 SGDLS, CDR2 YYNGEE. This CDR3 comprises 13 residues. Trimming took off 5 bases at V and 0 bases at J, with 7 bases between the two ends. In DNA, the CDR3 is TGTGCCAGCAGAGGTGGGAGCACAGATACGCAGTATTTT. Protein product: CASRGGSTDTQYF.

This clonotype was recorded at least ten times. The V and J genes are TRBV4-2 and TRBJ2-2; D remains ambiguous. Per germline, CDR1 LGHNA and CDR2 YNFKEQ. The CDR3 is 15 residues long. Trimming stripped 0 bases from V and 7 bases from J, with 12 bases between. For the CDR3, the DNA is TGTGCCAGCAGCCAAGAAAGATCCCCAAACGGGGAGCTGTTTTTT. The encoded protein is CASSQERSPNGELFF.

To note about this clonotype: One base separates it from a far larger clone, so it is likely a read error. V is TRBV6-8 and J is TRBJ2-7; 13 bases agree with TRBD2. This CDR3 has 17 amino acids. Germline V gene sequence: CDR1 MNHGY, CDR2 SAAAGT. CDR3 residues: CSSALAGGPSAPYEQYF. DNA for the CDR3: TGTTCCAGTGCACTAGCGGGAGGGCCGTCCGCCCCCTACGAGCAGTACTTC.

On this clonotype: With only one base between it and a far larger clone, this is likely a read error. The rearrangement links TRBV6-6 to TRBJ2-3; D is unresolved. The V gene's germline CDR1 is MNHNY and CDR2 SVGAGI (reference sequence). The CDR3 consists of 14 residues. V gave up 2 bases and J gave up 5 bases, with 11 bases separating them. CDR3 DNA: TGTGCCAGCAGTTACAGGGAAGTGGGAGATACGCAGTATTTT. Translated: CASSYREVGDTQYF.

This clonotype was recorded many times. The V call is TRBV29-1, the J call TRBJ1-5; D remains unclear. Germline V gives CDR1 SQVTM, CDR2 ANQGSEA. Between the trimmed V and J ends, which lost 5 bases and 7 bases, there was a span of 12 bases. The length of the CDR3 is 12 residues. CDR3 in DNA: TGCAGCGTTCCGGGGTCTGGACAGCCCCAGCATTTT. It is translated as CSVPGSGQPQHF.

There are many counts of this clonotype. The chain employs TRBV19 and TRBJ1-1; TRBD1 matches at 12 bases. With 4 bases clipped from V and 3 bases from J, the junction kept 6 bases outside the gene matches. The germline CDR1 and CDR2 sequences are LNHDA and SQIVND (reference sequence). The CDR3 is 16 amino acids. CDR3 sequence: CASSTGTGGWDTEAFF. The CDR3 DNA reads as TGTGCCAGTAGTACCGGGACAGGGGGCTGGGACACTGAAGCTTTCTTT.

A remark on this clonotype: A far larger clone is off by one base, so a read error is likely. The chain links TRBV6-1 to TRBJ1-3; unclear D gene. The germline V and J ends were trimmed by 6 bases and 8 bases, with 20 bases remaining between them. This CDR3 spans 15 amino acids. CDR1 is MNHNS, CDR2 SASEGT, per germline. The DNA of the CDR3 is TGTGCCAGCAGCGTAGTCGGGGATACTGGGTACACCATATATTTT. It yields the protein CASSVVGDTGYTIYF.

The sample holds many counts of this clonotype. The gene calls are TRBV6-2 or TRBV6-3 and TRBJ1-1, with TRBD1 matching 7 bases. Germline CDR1 is MNHEY and CDR2 is SVGEGT. This CDR3 region has 12 residues. Trimming took 5 bases from V and 8 from J; bases not matched to a gene: 5. The CDR3: CASSRQGSEAFF. For the CDR3, the DNA is TGTGCCAGCAGTCGACAGGGATCCGAAGCTTTCTTT.

This clonotype has at least ten counts. The chain combines TRBV6-1 with TRBJ2-1, with a weak D call TRBD2 (6 bases). Germline V gives CDR1 MNHNS, CDR2 SASEGT. Trimming stripped 6 bases from V and 0 bases from J, with 15 bases between. The CDR3 sequence is 16 residues long. The CDR3 loop reads CASSTRVAVSYNEQFF. CDR3 bases: TGTGCCAGCAGCACACGAGTAGCGGTCTCCTACAATGAGCAGTTCTTC.

This clonotype occurred many times. The rearrangement uses TRBV27 and TRBJ2-1; TRBD2 might be the D (6 bases). The CDR3 has 13 amino acids. In germline, CDR1 is MNHEY, CDR2 SMNVEV (reference sequence). Trimming cost V 7 bases and J 12 bases, with 19 bases left between them. The CDR3 region is CASTLNPAGRQFF. CDR3 DNA: TGTGCCAGCACCTTAAACCCCGCGGGGAGGCAGTTCTTC.

The chain has TRBV5-6 and TRBJ2-3; 11 bases align to TRBD2. The CDR3 length is 14 residues. With V trimmed by 2 bases and J by 6 bases, 2 bases remained unmatched. The germline gives CDR1 SGHDT, CDR2 YYEEEE. The CDR3 DNA reads as TGTGCCAGCAGCTTTAGCGGGAGGGGCGATACGCAGTATTTT. Translation: CASSFSGRGDTQYF.

This clonotype was found many times. This rearrangement joins TRBV18 to TRBJ2-3; a weak D match, TRBD1 (5 bases). The CDR3 totals 14 residues. V was clipped by 1 base and J by 2 bases, with 7 bases between them. The germline gives CDR1 KGHSH, CDR2 LQKENI. CDR3 nucleotides: TGTGCCAGCTCACCACAACAGGCCACAGATACGCAGTATTTT. Encoded protein: CASSPQQATDTQYF.

The table lists this clonotype with many counts. This chain uses TRBV3-1 with TRBJ2-7, with TRBD2 matching over 10 bases. This CDR3 comprises 15 residues. Germline values: CDR1 LGHDT, CDR2 YNNKEL (reference sequence). Trimming cost V 0 bases and J 12 bases; bases outside gene matches: 11. The CDR3 nucleotides are TGTGCCAGCAGCCAAGAACCTAGCGGGAGAAGTCCCCGGTACTTC. This codes for CASSQEPSGRSPRYF.

The J gene is TRBJ2-2, the V gene TRBV27; D remains ambiguous. V dropped 5 bases and J dropped 5 bases, with 9 bases sitting between them. CDR1 and CDR2 (germline): MNHEY, SMNVEV (reference sequence). This CDR3 contains 13 residues. The CDR3 coding sequence is TGTGCCAGCAGTCCTAGGAATACCGGGGAGCTGTTTTTT. It encodes CASSPRNTGELFF.